The sequence of this T cell receptor beta chain was determined in a study of blood T cells in healthy people across ages. Turning to this clonotype: The antigen is undetermined. A junction boundary mismatches the germline segment, possibly from a read error.

Study-wide findings and caveats: Investigators treated diversity estimates from one million T cells as underestimates.

PCR was performed a second time for about 7 to 12 cycles using a sample-barcoded 5' primer and a J-beta primer mix. MiXCR was run by TCRdb on the 5' RACE reads, yielding one entry per CDR3 protein. This sample has around 870,000 distinct CDR3 sequences; 25% to 30% occur once, and the top ten carry 15% to 20%. Each individual donor underwent a draw of roughly 10 milliliters of peripheral blood. The CDR3 loop spans 11 amino acids. Germline-derived CDR1 and CDR2 are LGHDT and YNNKEL (reference sequence). The chain recombines TRBV3-1 with TRBJ2-1, with D unresolved. The clonotype originates from a woman of 80 years or more in good health. What was sequenced was blood. In DNA, the CDR3 is TGTGCCGGCAGCCTCACCGCCCAGCAGTTCTTC. Translating it yields CAGSLTAQQFF.